This TCR beta chain was documented in a study of identical twins. Whole-study findings and limits: Reduced insertions were recorded for abundant cord blood beta clonotypes, with no such pattern in memory repertoires.

This clonotype was counted at least ten times. What it recognizes is unknown. The CDR3 has 11 amino acids. Looked up from germline, CDR1 is SGHRS and CDR2 is YFSETQ. Trimming took off 6 bases at V and 6 bases at J, with 10 bases between the two ends. Template switching added a universal primer binding site, and final cDNA carried unique molecular identifiers. MiXCR, applied by TCRdb to the 5' RACE reads, yields one record per CDR3 protein. The sample lists 690,000 or so distinct CDR3 sequences, 8.6% occurring once. A further study also used this sample, focusing on yellow fever vaccine responses in identical twins. As that report states: Twins reportedly had a vaccine T cell response that seemed partly convergent, partly personalized.

The V and J genes are TRBV5-1 and TRBJ2-7, with TRBD2 as a possible D gene (5 bases). This TCR came from a woman aged 18-29 years in good health. Sequenced sample: PBMCs. The CDR3 loop reads CASMSRGEQYF. Written as DNA, the CDR3 is TGCGCCAGCATGTCCCGGGGCGAGCAGTACTTC.